This T cell receptor (beta chain) was profiled in a study of blood T cell repertoires in COVID-19. Germline CDR1 and CDR2: SQVTM and ANQGSEA. There are 11 residues in the CDR3. The germline V and J ends were trimmed by 7 bases and 7 bases, with 10 bases remaining between them. TCRdb's table, derived via immunoSEQ multiplex PCR, lists solely in-frame clones and lacks some. The data contain hundreds of thousands of clones, around 88% of them singletons. This clone was recorded only once. The Seattle patients, enrolled during active infection, were followed longitudinally. The V and J genes are TRBV29-1 and TRBJ2-2; a possible D gene is TRBD1 (6 bases). Sequencing input: peripheral blood. This receptor was identified in a woman aged 45 to 65 with COVID-19, enrolled during active disease. The CDR3: CSARGGGELFF. CDR3 bases: TGCAGCGCCAGGGGCGGCGGGGAGCTGTTTTTT.